The 27 T cell receptor beta chains below come from one sample, sequenced in a study of OX40 agonist ivuxolimab in advanced cancers. The method was immunoSEQ multiplex PCR; TCRdb's version includes in-frame clones alone and lacks a portion of them. The repertoire holds 70,000 or so clones, with just over 90% as singletons. The source was CD4+ or CD8+ T cells sorted from blood, collected in a trial of the OX40 agonist ivuxolimab. The receptors stem from an adult with an advanced solid tumor such as melanoma, head and neck, liver or kidney cancer.

The chain employs TRBV19 and TRBJ1-2; D is undetermined. The germline V gene has CDR1 LNHDA and CDR2 SQIVND (reference sequence). The CDR3 is 11 amino acids. V lost 10 bases to trimming and J lost 6 bases, with 12 bases between them. CDR3 loop: CATKYTHGYTF. The DNA for the CDR3 is TGTGCCACTAAGTATACCCATGGCTACACCTTC.

The chain recombines TRBV7-8 with TRBJ2-5; TRBD1 might be the D (6 bases). V dropped 5 bases and J dropped 7 bases, with 17 bases sitting between them. CDR3 length: 14 residues. Germline values: CDR1 SGHVS, CDR2 FQNEAQ. The CDR3, as DNA: TGTGCCAGCAGCCAAACAGGGTATGACGGGACCCAGTACTTC. Translating gives CASSQTGYDGTQYF. Full variable domain (remainder filled in from reference TRBV7-8 and TRBJ2-5): GAGVSQSPRYKVAKRGQDVALRCDPISGHVSLFWYQQALGQGPEFLTYFQNEAQLDKSGLPSDRFFAERPEGSVSTLKIQRTQQEDSAVYLCASSQTGYDGTQYFGPGTRLLVL.

The chain uses TRBV30 and TRBJ2-2, with a tentative D call TRBD2 (5 bases). Germline V gene data show CDR1 as GTSNPN and CDR2 as SVGIG (reference sequence). Trimming stripped 0 bases from V and 2 bases from J, with 7 bases between. There are 14 residues in the CDR3. The CDR3 nucleotides read TGTGCCTGGAGTGTACCTAGCAACACCGGGGAGCTGTTTTTT. This sequence encodes CAWSVPSNTGELFF.

CDR3 sequence: CASSSPYTEAFF. In nucleotides, the CDR3 is TGTGCCAGCAGTTCACCCTACACTGAAGCTTTCTTT. V is TRBV28 and J is TRBJ1-1, with D unresolved. CDR3 length: 12 residues. The germline V and J ends were trimmed by 4 bases and 3 bases, with 6 bases remaining between them. Per the germline V gene, CDR1 is MDHEN and CDR2 is SYDVKM.

CDR3 coding DNA: TGTGCCAGCAGTAAGACTAGCGGGAGGGGCTACGAGCAGTACTTC. Its protein product is CASSKTSGRGYEQYF. This chain uses TRBV6-6 with TRBJ2-7; 14 nucleotides line up with TRBD2. Germline CDR1 and CDR2: MNHNY and SVGAGI (reference sequence). With V trimmed by 5 bases and J by 3 bases, 3 bases remained unmatched. The CDR3 has 15 amino acids.

The chain's CDR3 is CASNPREGRNEQFF. In nucleotides, the CDR3 is TGTGCCAGCAACCCCCGGGAGGGCCGCAATGAGCAGTTCTTC. The gene calls are TRBV6-1 and TRBJ2-1, with 8 positions matching TRBD2. The CDR3 has 14 amino acids. The V gene's germline CDR1 is MNHNS and CDR2 SASEGT. The junction had 8 bases not matched to a gene; V was cut back by 7 bases and J by 6 bases.

V is TRBV20-1 and J is TRBJ2-5; D gene unclear. The CDR3 runs to 10 residues. Germline assignment: CDR1 DFQATT and CDR2 SNEGSKA (reference sequence). V dropped 4 bases and J dropped 5 bases, with 5 bases sitting between them. This CDR3 is CSATTETQYF. CDR3 DNA sequence: TGCAGTGCTACTACGGAGACCCAGTACTTC.

J is TRBJ2-3 and V is TRBV5-1; no clear D. Per the germline V gene, CDR1 is SGHRS and CDR2 is YFSETQ. The CDR3 loop spans 15 amino acids. Trimming stripped 2 bases from V and 0 bases from J, with 10 bases between. CDR3 sequence reads: CASSFSDGSTDTQYF. The DNA of the CDR3 is TGCGCCAGCAGCTTCTCGGACGGCAGCACAGATACGCAGTATTTT.

The chain couples TRBV7-8 to TRBJ2-7; TRBD2 might be the D (5 bases). The CDR3 runs to 15 residues. The germline V gene encodes CDR1 SGHVS and CDR2 FQNEAQ. Trimming left V 5 bases short and J 6 bases short, with 20 bases between. The CDR3 loop is CASSPRAPREPEQYF. Here the CDR3 DNA reads TGTGCCAGCAGCCCGAGGGCCCCGAGGGAGCCCGAGCAGTACTTC.

The chain recombines TRBV28 with TRBJ1-4; tentatively, D is TRBD1 (6 bases). This CDR3 has 14 residues. In germline, CDR1 is MDHEN, CDR2 SYDVKM. The germline V and J ends were trimmed by 11 bases and 2 bases, with 15 bases remaining between them. The CDR3 DNA is TGTGCCTCCAGTTTAGGACAGACTAATGAAAAACTGTTTTTT. It encodes CASSLGQTNEKLFF.

V usage is TRBV5-1 and J usage is TRBJ1-1, with a tentative D call TRBD1 (5 bases). This CDR3 comprises 14 residues. The germline V and J ends were trimmed by 0 bases and 4 bases, with 10 bases remaining between them. Germline CDR1 reads SGHRS; CDR2 reads YFSETQ. The CDR3 bases are TGCGCCAGCAGCTTGGTCGCTGGGGGCACTGAAGCTTTCTTT. Its protein product is CASSLVAGGTEAFF.

The chain uses TRBV9 and TRBJ2-2, with 7 positions matching TRBD2. This CDR3 region has 13 residues. The germline gives CDR1 SGDLS, CDR2 YYNGEE. V lost 4 bases, J lost 4 bases, and 1 base stayed unmatched. The CDR3 DNA reads TGTGCCAGCAGCCGGGGGGTCACCGGGGAGCTGTTTTTT. Translated: CASSRGVTGELFF.

The chain links TRBV9 to TRBJ2-2; weak D call: TRBD2 (6 bases). Trimming cost V 0 bases and J 4 bases, with 13 bases left between them. Germline V gene lookup returns CDR1 SGDLS and CDR2 YYNGEE. The CDR3 length is 16 residues. CDR3 amino acids: CASSVGRGVSTGELFF. The CDR3 DNA is TGTGCCAGCAGCGTAGGGCGCGGGGTGAGCACCGGGGAGCTGTTTTTT.

V and J are TRBV12-5 and TRBJ2-2; no firm D call. The CDR3 extends over 14 amino acids. The V end was cut by 5 bases, the J end by 4 bases, with 11 bases between. Germline loops: CDR1 LGHNT, CDR2 FRNRAP. This CDR3 is CASGVGQITGELFF. The CDR3 nucleotides read TGTGCTAGTGGTGTGGGCCAAATCACCGGGGAGCTGTTTTTT.

V usage is TRBV19 and J usage is TRBJ2-1; no reliable D call. The CDR3 contains 15 residues. The germline V gene encodes CDR1 LNHDA and CDR2 SQIVND (reference sequence). Deletions cut 2 bases from V and 6 bases from J, with 14 bases between. The CDR3 sequence: CASSISRLMGNEQFF. The DNA for the CDR3 is TGTGCCAGTAGTATATCTCGGTTAATGGGCAATGAGCAGTTCTTC.

The chain carries TRBV2 and TRBJ2-7; 9 bases match TRBD1. The germline V gene encodes CDR1 SNHLY and CDR2 FYNNEI. J lost 4 bases, V lost 5 bases, and 6 bases had no gene match. CDR3 length equals 14 residues. Here the CDR3 DNA reads TGTGCCAGCAGTCCCACGACAGGGGGGTACGAGCAGTACTTC. This codes for CASSPTTGGYEQYF.

The chain uses TRBV28 and TRBJ2-1; D remains unclear. Germline V CDR1 and CDR2: MDHEN, SYDVKM. V dropped 1 base and J dropped 2 bases, with 0 bases sitting between them. This CDR3 is built from 12 residues. The CDR3 nucleotides read TGTGCCAGCAGTTTATCCTACAATGAGCAGTTCTTC. Its translation is CASSLSYNEQFF. The entire variable domain, with the rest obtained from reference TRBV28 and TRBJ2-1, is as follows: DVKVTQSSRYLVKRTGEKVFLECVQDMDHENMFWYRQDPGLGLRLIYFSYDVKMKEKGDIPEGYSVSREKKERFSLILESASTNQTSMYLCASSLSYNEQFFGPGTRLTVL.

The chain links TRBV2 to TRBJ2-1; D not resolved. The V gene lost 4 bases and the J gene lost 3 bases, with 7 bases spanning the gap. Looked up from germline, CDR1 is SNHLY and CDR2 is FYNNEI. The CDR3 spans 13 residues. The CDR3: CASSGAGYNEQFF. For the CDR3, the DNA is TGTGCCAGCAGTGGGGCCGGCTACAATGAGCAGTTCTTC.

The chain uses TRBV7-3 and TRBJ2-7; the D gene is possibly TRBD2 (6 bases). Germline V gene sequence: CDR1 SGHTA, CDR2 FQGTGA. The V gene lost 4 bases and the J gene lost 5 bases, with 15 bases spanning the gap. CDR3 length: 14 residues. The CDR3 protein is CASSSGGTFNEQYF. For the CDR3, the DNA is TGTGCCAGCAGCTCTGGGGGGACGTTTAACGAGCAGTACTTC. The full variable domain, its missing parts supplied by reference TRBV7-3 and TRBJ2-7, is GAGVSQTPSNKVTEKGKYVELRCDPISGHTALYWYRQSLGQGPEFLIYFQGTGAADDSGLPNDRFFAVRPEGSVSTLKIQRTERGDSAVYLCASSSGGTFNEQYFGPGTRLTVT.

The chain is built from TRBV9 and TRBJ1-1; weak D call: TRBD1 (6 bases). Germline CDR1 reads SGDLS; CDR2 reads YYNGEE. Trimming pared 0 bases from V and 1 base from J, leaving 10 bases between. This CDR3 is built from 15 residues. The CDR3 spells CASSVVAGQNTEAFF. CDR3 DNA: TGTGCCAGCAGCGTAGTAGCGGGACAGAACACTGAAGCTTTCTTT.

The chain joins TRBV29-1 to TRBJ1-1, with 7 bases aligning to TRBD1. The CDR3 covers 13 residues. With V trimmed by 6 bases and J by 4 bases, 8 bases remained unmatched. Germline-derived CDR1 and CDR2 are SQVTM and ANQGSEA. CDR3 in DNA: TGCAGCGTCGGGCTAGACAGGGTCACTGAAGCTTTCTTT. Its translation is CSVGLDRVTEAFF.

The chain recombines TRBV6-5 with TRBJ2-2; perhaps TRBD2 as D (5 bases). With 6 bases removed from V and 5 bases from J, the gap between germline ends came to 10 bases. The CDR3 is 13 amino acids. Germline CDR1 and CDR2: MNHEY and SVGAGI. The CDR3 DNA is TGTGCCAGCAGACCCCCGGGGACCGGGGAGCTGTTTTTT. Translating it yields CASRPPGTGELFF.

V gene TRBV5-1 combines with J gene TRBJ1-4; unclear D gene. Between the trimmed V and J ends, which lost 5 bases and 7 bases, there was a span of 15 bases. The CDR3 consists of 14 residues. The germline V gene encodes CDR1 SGHRS and CDR2 YFSETQ. Here the CDR3 DNA reads TGCGCCAGCAGTCCGGTATGGGGAAGTGAAAAACTGTTTTTT. It codes for CASSPVWGSEKLFF.

J is TRBJ1-2 and V is TRBV4-1; possible D gene TRBD1, 6 bases. V dropped 4 bases and J dropped 0 bases, with 12 bases sitting between them. Germline assignment: CDR1 MGHRA and CDR2 YSYEKL. The CDR3 contains 15 residues. CDR3 region: CASSLGDKSNYGYTF. CDR3 nucleotide sequence: TGCGCCAGCAGCCTTGGGGACAAATCTAACTATGGCTACACCTTC.

CDR3 DNA sequence: TGTGCCAGCAGTGAATTTGGCAGGGCGACCATGAACACTGAAGCTTTCTTT. Amino acids: CASSEFGRATMNTEAFF. This rearrangement joins TRBV2 to TRBJ1-1; weak D call: TRBD1 (5 bases). Germline V CDR1 and CDR2: SNHLY, FYNNEI. The CDR3 covers 17 residues. The V end was cut by 2 bases, the J end by 0 bases, with 16 bases between.

The gene calls are TRBV7-9 and TRBJ2-1; tentatively, D is TRBD2 (6 bases). Germline V gene data show CDR1 as SEHNR and CDR2 as FQNEAQ (reference sequence). The CDR3 loop spans 14 amino acids. Deletions cut 8 bases from V and 7 bases from J, with 18 bases between. The CDR3 spells CASYRGDWDNEQFF. The CDR3 DNA sequence: TGTGCCAGCTACCGCGGGGACTGGGATAATGAGCAGTTCTTC.

V usage is TRBV6-6 and J usage is TRBJ1-5; 11 nucleotides line up with TRBD1. V lost 6 bases, J lost 7 bases, and 8 bases stayed unmatched. Germline CDR1 reads MNHNY; CDR2 reads SVGAGI (reference sequence). This CDR3 spans 15 amino acids. DNA of the CDR3: TGTGCCAGCAGCCCAGGACAGGGGGCTGGGCAGCCCCAGCATTTT. Its protein product is CASSPGQGAGQPQHF.